The 29 T cell receptor beta chains listed next were all sequenced from one sample in a study of blood T cell repertoires in COVID-19. Here immunoSEQ multiplex PCR was the method, and the copy in TCRdb shows in-frame clones only, minus some. The data show roughly 200,000 clones, 80% to 85% seen once. The sequenced sample was peripheral blood. The receptors derive from a man aged 50 or older with active or convalescent COVID-19.

The chain is built from TRBV2 and TRBJ1-1; a weak D match, TRBD1 (5 bases). The V gene's germline CDR1 is SNHLY and CDR2 FYNNEI. This CDR3 has 13 amino acids. Trimming took 6 bases from V and 4 from J, leaving 12 bases between them. CDR3: CASRADSLTEAFF. Here the CDR3 DNA reads TGTGCCAGCAGGGCAGACAGCCTCACTGAAGCTTTCTTT.

In this sample, this clone turned up a few times. Mismatch with germline at one junction end may stem from a read error. V is TRBV5-1 and J is TRBJ1-6; TRBD1 matches at 9 bases. CDR1 and CDR2 from the germline V gene are SGHRS and YFSETQ. This CDR3 spans 16 amino acids. CDR3 region: CASSLGQGFYNSPLHF. CDR3 sequence (DNA): TGCGCCAGCAGTTTGGGACAGGGCTTCTATAATTCACCCCTCCACTTT.

A word on this clone: Different DNA sequences within this sample yield the same CDR3. The chain combines TRBV30 with TRBJ1-1, with D uncertain. The CDR3 runs to 13 residues. The V gene's germline CDR1 is GTSNPN and CDR2 SVGIG (reference sequence). V was pared by 0 bases and J by 2 bases, with 7 bases between. The CDR3: CAWSVGSNTEAFF. In nucleotides, the CDR3 is TGTGCCTGGAGTGTTGGTAGTAACACTGAAGCTTTCTTT. The full variable domain, rest sourced from reference TRBV30 and TRBJ1-1, is SQTIHQWPATLVQPVGSPLSLECTVEGTSNPNLYWYRQAAGRGLQLLFYSVGIGQISSEVPQNLSASRPQDRQFILSSKKLLLSDSGFYLCAWSVGSNTEAFFGQGTRLTVV.

V usage is TRBV19 and J usage is TRBJ2-7; 9 bases fit TRBD1. The germline CDR1 and CDR2 sequences are LNHDA and SQIVND (reference sequence). With V trimmed by 5 bases and J by 6 bases, 14 bases remained unmatched. The CDR3 sequence is 16 residues long. For the CDR3, the DNA is TGTGCCAGTAGTGGAAGGGACAGGGCAGGTGAACGCGAGCAGTACTTC. It encodes CASSGRDRAGEREQYF.

The chain combines TRBV3-1 (or the pseudogene TRBV3-2) with TRBJ1-3; 12 bases are shared with TRBD1. The CDR3 has 16 residues. The V gene's germline CDR1 is LGHDT and CDR2 YNNKEL (reference sequence). With 3 bases clipped from V and 0 bases from J, the junction kept 0 bases outside the gene matches. The CDR3 bases are TGTGCCAGCAGCCAGGGACAGGGGGCCTCTGGAAACACCATATATTTT. Protein sequence: CASSQGQGASGNTIYF.

This clone has a single count. This chain uses TRBV27 with TRBJ1-1; 11 bases fit TRBD1. Unmatched junction bases numbered 6, after V lost 2 bases and J lost 7 bases. The CDR3 is 15 amino acids. Germline values: CDR1 MNHEY, CDR2 SMNVEV (reference sequence). CDR3 nucleotides: TGTGCCAGCAGTTTAAGGTGGACAGGGGGCTTTGAAGCTTTCTTT. Translating gives CASSLRWTGGFEAFF.

The chain combines TRBV6-5 with TRBJ2-2; the match to TRBD1 covers 8 bases. The CDR3 is 14 residues long. CDR1 is MNHEY and CDR2 is SVGAGI in the germline V gene. Written as DNA, the CDR3 is TGTGTCCTAGCCGGACAGGGCAACACCGGGGAGCTGTTTTTT. Translation: CVLAGQGNTGELFF.

The CDR3, as DNA: TGTGCCAGCAGTTCCCTTAACTATGGCTACACCTTC. Translating it yields CASSSLNYGYTF. The chain carries TRBV25-1 and TRBJ1-2; no definite D call. The CDR3 contains 12 residues. V lost 5 bases, J lost 1 base, and 5 bases lay in between. The V gene's germline CDR1 is MGHDK and CDR2 SYGVNS.

The genes are TRBV7-9 and TRBJ2-3; tentative D call: TRBD2 (5 bases). The CDR3 length is 14 residues. Between the trimmed V and J ends, which lost 6 bases and 0 bases, there was a span of 10 bases. Germline V gene lookup returns CDR1 SEHNR and CDR2 FQNEAQ (reference sequence). The CDR3 sequence is CASREWTSTDTQYF. CDR3 bases: TGTGCCAGCAGGGAGTGGACTAGCACAGATACGCAGTATTTT.

The V call is TRBV24-1, the J call TRBJ2-7; 8 positions match TRBD1. J was trimmed by 7 bases and V by 4 bases; bases with no gene match: 2. The germline V gene encodes CDR1 KGHDR and CDR2 SFDVKD. The CDR3 totals 12 residues. In DNA form, the CDR3 reads TGTGCCACCAGTGACACAGGGGGGGAGCAGTACTTC. Translating gives CATSDTGGEQYF.

This chain joins TRBV6-5 and TRBJ1-6; 9 positions agree with TRBD1. CDR3 length: 14 residues. The V gene end was trimmed by 5 bases and the J gene end by 11 bases; junction bases not matched to a gene: 7. The germline CDR1 and CDR2 sequences are MNHEY and SVGAGI. The CDR3 nucleotides are TGTGCCAGCAGTCACGGACAGGGGATGGCACCCCTCCACTTT. Encoded protein: CASSHGQGMAPLHF.

The gene calls are TRBV2 and TRBJ2-5; unclear D gene. The CDR3 loop spans 13 amino acids. Germline V CDR1 and CDR2: SNHLY, FYNNEI. Trimming removed 4 bases from V and 5 bases from J, with 11 bases in between. CDR3 nucleotide sequence: TGTGCCAGCAGTGGAGGTGAAGCGGAGACCCAGTACTTC. Residues: CASSGGEAETQYF. The full variable domain, with the rest looked up from reference TRBV2 and TRBJ2-5, is EPEVTQTPSHQVTQMGQEVILRCVPISNHLYFYWYRQILGQKVEFLVSFYNNEISEKSEIFDDQFSVERPDGSNFTLKIRSTKLEDSAMYFCASSGGEAETQYFGPGTRLLVL.

The chain recombines TRBV11-3 with TRBJ2-5; D uncertain. CDR1 SGHNT and CDR2 YENEEA come from the germline V gene. The CDR3 consists of 14 residues. Trimming pared 1 base from V and 1 base from J, leaving 7 bases between. CDR3 in DNA: TGTGCCAGCAGCTTAGGCGCCACCCAAGAGACCCAGTACTTC. Translated: CASSLGATQETQYF.

This clone was picked up a small number of times. The J gene is TRBJ2-7, the V gene TRBV5-5, with TRBD2 as a possible D gene (6 bases). CDR1 and CDR2 (germline): SGHKS, YYEKEE (reference sequence). The CDR3 spans 14 residues. Trimming shortened V by 3 bases and J by 0 bases, and 10 bases separated the two germline ends. CDR3 residues: CASSWDSSSYEQYF. DNA for the CDR3: TGTGCCAGCAGCTGGGACTCAAGCTCCTACGAGCAGTACTTC.

CDR3 region: CASSLGGFYEQYF. CDR3 DNA sequence: TGTGCCAGCAGCTTGGGGGGGTTCTACGAGCAGTACTTC. The chain uses TRBV7-9 and TRBJ2-7, with 7 positions matching TRBD2. Germline CDR1 is SEHNR and CDR2 is FQNEAQ (reference sequence). This CDR3 is built from 13 residues. Trimming took 3 bases from V and 3 from J; bases not matched to a gene: 2.

V gene TRBV5-5 combines with J gene TRBJ2-7, with D unclear. This CDR3 has 12 residues. Germline loops: CDR1 SGHKS, CDR2 YYEKEE (reference sequence). The V gene lost 2 bases and the J gene lost 4 bases, with 7 bases spanning the gap. The CDR3 reads CASSFGRYEQYF. The CDR3 DNA follows: TGTGCCAGCAGCTTTGGGCGTTACGAGCAGTACTTC.

This chain links TRBV4-1 with TRBJ1-5, with 9 bases identical to TRBD1. The CDR3 loop spans 15 amino acids. With V trimmed by 2 bases and J by 4 bases, 3 bases remained unmatched. CDR1 and CDR2 from the germline V gene are MGHRA and YSYEKL. CDR3 sequence: CASSQFGTGNQPQHF. DNA for the CDR3: TGCGCCAGCAGCCAATTCGGGACAGGGAATCAGCCCCAGCATTTT.

This chain links TRBV11-1 with TRBJ1-1; no firm D call. Germline assignment: CDR1 SGHAT and CDR2 FQDESV (reference sequence). The CDR3 loop spans 13 amino acids. V dropped 1 base and J dropped 8 bases, with 11 bases sitting between them. In DNA form, the CDR3 reads TGTGCCAGCAGCTTAGGTGAGAGGGCAGAAGCTTTCTTT. It specifies CASSLGERAEAFF.

V usage is TRBV15 and J usage is TRBJ2-4; 7 bases map to TRBD2. The CDR3 sequence is 16 residues long. In germline, CDR1 is LNHNV, CDR2 YYDKDF (reference sequence). The J segment lost 2 bases and the V segment lost 0 bases, leaving 4 bases of the junction unmatched. The CDR3 spells CATSRDRGGTKNIQYF. The CDR3 DNA follows: TGTGCCACCAGCAGAGATCGGGGAGGGACCAAAAACATTCAGTACTTC.

This clone was counted only a few times. V is TRBV6-4 and J is TRBJ2-2; TRBD1 matches at 7 bases. The CDR3 length is 14 residues. The germline CDR1 and CDR2 sequences are MRHNA and SNTAGT. Trimming took 6 bases from V and 5 from J; bases not matched to a gene: 6. CDR3: CASRLEGATGELFF. CDR3 nucleotide sequence: TGTGCCAGCAGATTAGAGGGGGCTACCGGGGAGCTGTTTTTT.

The chain uses TRBV5-1 and TRBJ1-1, with D perhaps matching TRBD1 (6 bases). The CDR3 is 14 residues long. Looked up from germline, CDR1 is SGHRS and CDR2 is YFSETQ. Trimming pared 3 bases from V and 6 bases from J, leaving 15 bases between. The CDR3 DNA sequence: TGCGCCAGCAGCTCTGAAAACAGGGTTGCTGAAGCTTTCTTT. It is translated as CASSSENRVAEAFF.

This chain's CDR3 is CASSLPQGLSHEQYF. For the CDR3, the DNA is TGTGCCAGCAGTTTACCACAGGGCCTTAGTCACGAGCAGTACTTC. The rearrangement joins TRBV28 to TRBJ2-7; D might be TRBD1 (6 bases). The CDR3 extends over 15 amino acids. Germline CDR1 MDHEN, CDR2 SYDVKM. Trimming shortened V by 2 bases and J by 5 bases, and 16 bases separated the two germline ends.

CDR3 nucleotides: TGTGCCAGCAGCAGGACAGGGGATAATTCACCCCTCCACTTT. Translation gives CASSRTGDNSPLHF. V and J are TRBV9 and TRBJ1-6, with TRBD1 identical over 9 bases. The CDR3 has 14 amino acids. The J segment lost 5 bases and the V segment lost 4 bases, leaving 1 base of the junction unmatched. Germline assignment: CDR1 SGDLS and CDR2 YYNGEE.

The table lists this clone with a count of one. The chain joins TRBV6-2 or TRBV6-3 to TRBJ1-2; D is unresolved. CDR3 size: 13 residues. Germline V CDR1 and CDR2: MNHEY, SVGEGT. Trimming removed 5 bases from V and 4 bases from J, with 11 bases in between. The CDR3 is CASSNAIGYGYTF. In DNA form, the CDR3 reads TGTGCCAGCAGTAACGCGATTGGCTATGGCTACACCTTC.

The chain carries TRBV6-5 and TRBJ2-1; maybe TRBD1 (6 bases). V gave up 5 bases and J gave up 7 bases, with 18 bases separating them. CDR3 length: 15 amino acids. Per germline, CDR1 MNHEY and CDR2 SVGAGI. Here the CDR3 reads CASSKRPQGTNEQFF. DNA for the CDR3: TGTGCCAGCAGTAAACGCCCACAGGGAACAAATGAGCAGTTCTTC.

This rearrangement joins TRBV29-1 to TRBJ1-1; D is ambiguous. The V end was cut by 7 bases, the J end by 2 bases, with 17 bases between. The CDR3 extends over 14 amino acids. The germline gives CDR1 SQVTM, CDR2 ANQGSEA. CDR3 loop: CSAMTPKSNTEAFF. In DNA form, the CDR3 reads TGCAGCGCGATGACACCCAAAAGTAACACTGAAGCTTTCTTT.

The V call is TRBV29-1, the J call TRBJ1-2, with TRBD1 matching over 8 bases. Germline-derived CDR1 and CDR2 are SQVTM and ANQGSEA. The CDR3 length is 12 residues. Trimming took 4 bases from V and 8 from J; bases not matched to a gene: 6. The DNA of the CDR3 is TGCAGCGTTGCTGGACAGGGTTGGGGCTACACCTTC. Its protein product is CSVAGQGWGYTF. Based on the CDR3 plus reference TRBV29-1 and TRBJ1-2, the full variable domain is SAVISQKPSRDICQRGTSLTIQCQVDSQVTMMFWYRQQPGQSLTLIATANQGSEATYESGFVIDKFPISRPNLTFSTLTVSNMSPEDSSIYLCSVAGQGWGYTFGSGTRLTVV.

The chain links TRBV5-1 to TRBJ2-2, with unresolved D. In germline, CDR1 is SGHRS, CDR2 YFSETQ. The CDR3 loop spans 13 amino acids. Trimming shortened V by 0 bases and J by 8 bases, and 8 bases separated the two germline ends. The chain's CDR3 is CASSLDILGELFF. The CDR3 DNA sequence: TGCGCCAGCAGCTTGGACATTTTAGGGGAGCTGTTTTTT. Combining the CDR3 with reference TRBV5-1 and TRBJ2-2 gives the whole variable domain KAGVTQTPRYLIKTRGQQVTLSCSPISGHRSVSWYQQTPGQGLQFLFEYFSETQRNKGNFPGRFSGRQFSNSRSEMNVSTLELGDSALYLCASSLDILGELFFGEGSRLTVL.

The J gene is TRBJ1-6, the V gene TRBV2; D perhaps matches TRBD1 (5 bases). CDR3 length: 13 residues. With 8 bases removed from V and 10 bases from J, the gap between germline ends came to 15 bases. Germline CDR1 is SNHLY and CDR2 is FYNNEI. In nucleotides, the CDR3 is TGTGCCAGCGGAAGGCAGGGCGACTCACCCCTCCACTTT. Amino acids: CASGRQGDSPLHF.